Reported below is one TCR beta chain. Its antigen remains unknown. The data were taken from a study of CD8+ T cells in alopecia areata. Study-level results: Researchers reported that TCR sharing among patients proved less clear than in mice, possibly HLA-linked. Normal scalp had lower clonality than lesional scalp, with alopecia totalis/universalis lesions showing this most strongly.

Extracted RNA was reverse transcribed into cDNA, the sequencing template. Libraries were prepared by immunoSEQ multiplex PCR; TCRdb keeps only in-frame clonotypes and omits some of them. There are approximately 150,000 clones in the sample; about 87% occur only once, and around 16% lies in the top ten. From germline, CDR1 is SEHNR and CDR2 FQNEAQ (reference sequence). The CDR3 contains 14 residues. Trimming stripped 2 bases from V and 4 bases from J, with 9 bases between. Collected material from alopecia areata patients comprised lesional scalp punch biopsies and peripheral blood. T lymphocytes (CD4+ and CD8+) were sorted from PBMCs.

This TCR derives from a human donor with alopecia areata. This specimen consisted of CD8+ T cells sorted from blood, obtained at week 0. The chain employs TRBV7-9 and TRBJ2-1; D may be TRBD1 (5 bases). The CDR3, as DNA: TGTGCCAGCAGCTTAACGTCAGGGTACAATGAGCAGTTCTTC. This gives the protein CASSLTSGYNEQFF.